This T cell receptor (beta chain) derives from a study of blood T cell repertoires in COVID-19. Libraries were prepared by immunoSEQ multiplex PCR; TCRdb keeps only in-frame clonotypes and omits some of them. The table has under 250,000 clones, over 80% seen once. This CDR3 is built from 14 residues. The germline V gene has CDR1 SEHNR and CDR2 FQNEAQ (reference sequence). V was shortened by 1 base and J by 4 bases, with 10 bases between the two germline ends. This clone has only a few counts. The sample comprised peripheral blood. This TCR was recovered from a woman aged 55-70 years with active or convalescent COVID-19. This chain links TRBV7-9 with TRBJ1-2; D is perhaps TRBD1 (5 bases). CDR3 residues: CASSLVPGLYGYTF. The CDR3 region has the DNA TGTGCCAGCAGCTTAGTTCCAGGGCTCTATGGCTACACCTTC.